Listed below are T cell receptor beta chains from one sample, sequenced in a study of cytomegalovirus exposure and HLA in healthy donors. The method was immunoSEQ multiplex PCR; TCRdb's version includes in-frame clones alone and lacks a portion of them. The sample records about 78,000 clones, approximately 70% being singletons. The sequenced sample was PBMCs. The source of these receptors is a woman in her forties in good health and CMV-seropositive. Each CDR3 is given with its conserved first and last residue. Each record gives: J gene, V gene, clone size, D gene, CDR3 protein, CDR3 DNA. D genes are given only for firm matches. Expanded clones get a size class; other rows say once, few or many, or leave the size out.

j_call: TRBJ2-7; v_call: TRBV30; clone_size: .; d_call: .; cdr3_aa: CAWTDSSYEQYF; cdr3_nt: TGTGCCTGGACGGACAGCTCCTACGAGCAGTACTTC
j_call: TRBJ1-5; v_call: TRBV18; clone_size: .; d_call: .; cdr3_aa: CASSPAGNQPQHF; cdr3_nt: TGTGCCAGCTCACCGGCAGGGAACCAGCCCCAGCATTTT
j_call: TRBJ2-7; v_call: TRBV30; clone_size: .; d_call: .; cdr3_aa: CAWNQQPQAYEQYF; cdr3_nt: TGTGCCTGGAATCAACAGCCGCAAGCCTACGAGCAGTACTTC
j_call: TRBJ1-1; v_call: TRBV20-1; clone_size: .; d_call: .; cdr3_aa: CSARDNEAFF; cdr3_nt: TGCAGTGCTAGGGACAACGAAGCTTTCTTT
j_call: TRBJ1-1; v_call: TRBV27; clone_size: .; d_call: TRBD1; cdr3_aa: CASNQLTGTGGVGTEAFF; cdr3_nt: TGTGCCAGCAACCAATTAACCGGGACAGGGGGCGTCGGCACTGAAGCTTTCTTT
j_call: TRBJ2-7; v_call: TRBV7-8; clone_size: .; d_call: .; cdr3_aa: CASSIRQDPTRDEQYF; cdr3_nt: TGTGCCAGCAGCATAAGACAGGACCCAACTCGGGACGAGCAGTACTTC
j_call: TRBJ2-2; v_call: TRBV5-6; clone_size: few; d_call: .; cdr3_aa: CASSGLGELFF; cdr3_nt: TGTGCCAGCAGCGGGCTCGGGGAGCTGTTTTTT
j_call: TRBJ1-4; v_call: TRBV4-2; clone_size: .; d_call: TRBD1; cdr3_aa: CASSQDRTGFNEKLFF; cdr3_nt: TGTGCCAGCAGCCAAGATAGGACAGGCTTTAATGAAAAACTGTTTTTT
j_call: TRBJ2-1; v_call: TRBV5-1; clone_size: .; d_call: TRBD2; cdr3_aa: CASSGSGGLNEQFF; cdr3_nt: TGCGCCAGCAGCGGGAGCGGGGGGTTGAATGAGCAGTTCTTC
j_call: TRBJ2-2; v_call: TRBV7-8; clone_size: .; d_call: TRBD1; cdr3_aa: CASSLLGTAAPGELFF; cdr3_nt: TGTGCCAGCAGCTTACTGGGGACAGCGGCTCCCGGGGAGCTGTTTTTT